One sample yielded the 15 T cell receptor beta chains listed below, sequenced in a study of CXCR3-negative and CXCR3-positive naive CD8 T cells. Study observations and caveats: CXCR3-positive naive cells had TRB CDR3s that were more hydrophobic than CXCR3-negative naive cells had.

UMI labels and 5' RACE were used to prepare the TRB cDNA libraries. TCRdb reprocessed the 5' RACE reads, with one entry per CDR3 protein and no DNA. The listing contains about 98,000 distinct CDR3 sequences. These TCRs are of unknown antigen specificity. Sequenced sample: naive CXCR3+ CD8+ T cells from blood. Subset: CD45RO-CCR7+CD27+CD95- naive CD8+ T cells expressing CXCR3 (TNR3+). The receptors shown here come from a human donor in good health. Some clones in this sample may be carry-over from other donors' samples.

J is TRBJ2-1 and V is TRBV29-1. Germline V gives CDR1 SQVTM, CDR2 ANQGSEA. CDR3 size: 14 residues. The CDR3 sequence is CSALSLEGYNEQFF.

The chain couples TRBV6-5 to TRBJ2-7; TCRdb outputs TRBD1, but without DNA this stays unchecked. CDR1 is MNHEY, CDR2 SVGAGI, per germline. This CDR3 has 16 amino acids. The CDR3 loop is CASSYGGGRISYEQYF.

The chain couples TRBV7-9 to TRBJ2-5; the D gene TCRdb calls, TRBD1, cannot be checked with no DNA. This CDR3 has 15 residues. Germline V CDR1 and CDR2: SEHNR, FQNEAQ (reference sequence). The CDR3 spells CASSLTRGGLETQYF.

The V and J genes are TRBV4-3 and TRBJ1-2. The CDR3 extends over 15 amino acids. Germline V CDR1 and CDR2: LGHNA, YSLEER. The CDR3 here is CASSQDDVRLYGYTF.

This chain uses TRBV29-1 with TRBJ2-1; the D call from TCRdb, TRBD1, cannot be confirmed without DNA. Germline V gene sequence: CDR1 SQVTM, CDR2 ANQGSEA. The CDR3 spans 18 residues. The CDR3 loop is CSVEELLTGGSSYNEQFF.

V usage is TRBV7-2 and J usage is TRBJ2-3; TCRdb designates TRBD2, a call that cannot be tested without DNA. This CDR3 region has 15 residues. Looked up from germline, CDR1 is SGHTA and CDR2 is FQGNSA. Here the CDR3 reads CASSLKRGGTDTQYF.

V usage is TRBV7-9 and J usage is TRBJ1-1; lacking DNA, the TRBD1 call made by TCRdb goes unchecked. The CDR3 consists of 17 residues. Germline V lookup: CDR1 SEHNR, CDR2 FQNEAQ (reference sequence). Here the CDR3 reads CAGGWRRGEGLNTEAFF.

V usage is TRBV7-9 and J usage is TRBJ2-1; TCRdb indicates TRBD2, and absent DNA this call remains unverified. The CDR3 spans 13 residues. Germline V gives CDR1 SEHNR, CDR2 FQNEAQ (reference sequence). The CDR3 protein is CASSPPSYNEQFF.

The V and J genes are TRBV29-1 and TRBJ2-5; TCRdb's D gene call, TRBD1, goes unchecked for lack of DNA. The germline gives CDR1 SQVTM, CDR2 ANQGSEA. CDR3 length: 15 residues. CDR3: CSVDRSYRGHETQYF.

The V and J genes are TRBV7-2 and TRBJ1-5; TCRdb reports TRBD1, a call that lacks DNA to check it against. The CDR3 covers 14 residues. Germline-derived CDR1 and CDR2 are SGHTA and FQGNSA. The CDR3 reads CASSIRPGNQPQHF.

V gene TRBV29-1 combines with J gene TRBJ1-1. Germline V lookup: CDR1 SQVTM, CDR2 ANQGSEA. This CDR3 spans 12 amino acids. The CDR3 spells CSVDAVNTEAFF.

This sequence joins TRBV9 and TRBJ2-1. Germline V gives CDR1 SGDLS, CDR2 YYNGEE. The length of the CDR3 is 15 residues. CDR3 amino acids: CASSERTASYNEQFF.

The chain couples TRBV19 to TRBJ2-7; TCRdb indicates TRBD2, and absent DNA this call remains unverified. Per germline, CDR1 LNHDA and CDR2 SQIVND (reference sequence). The CDR3 extends over 15 amino acids. This CDR3 is CASSLTLISPGEQYF.

The rearrangement joins TRBV6-2 or TRBV6-3 to TRBJ2-5; TCRdb's D call, TRBD1, is unchecked because there is no DNA. In germline, CDR1 is MNHEY, CDR2 SVGEGT. This CDR3 has 14 amino acids. The CDR3 here is CASSYTALGETQYF.

The genes are TRBV18 and TRBJ2-1; TCRdb's assignment of TRBD2 cannot be checked, as there is no DNA. The germline gives CDR1 KGHSH, CDR2 LQKENI. The CDR3 is 15 amino acids. The chain's CDR3 is CASSRLVGSHNEQFF.